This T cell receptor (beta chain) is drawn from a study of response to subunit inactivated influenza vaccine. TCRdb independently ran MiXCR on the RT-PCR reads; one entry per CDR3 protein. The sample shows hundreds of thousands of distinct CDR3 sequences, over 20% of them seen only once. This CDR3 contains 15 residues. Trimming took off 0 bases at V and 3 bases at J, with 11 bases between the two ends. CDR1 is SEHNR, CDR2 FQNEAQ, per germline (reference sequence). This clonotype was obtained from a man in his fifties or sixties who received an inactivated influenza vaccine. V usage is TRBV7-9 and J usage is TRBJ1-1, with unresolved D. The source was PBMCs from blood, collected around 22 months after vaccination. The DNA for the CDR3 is TGTGCCAGCAGCTTAGCCTTCAGTTTGGACACTGAAGCTTTCTTT. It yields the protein CASSLAFSLDTEAFF.